This T cell receptor beta chain is drawn from a study of blood T cell repertoires in COVID-19. V lost 5 bases, J lost 7 bases, and 7 bases stayed unmatched. CDR3 length: 14 amino acids. Per germline, CDR1 LNHDA and CDR2 SQIVND (reference sequence). Source study methods: Nucleated cell counts were estimated from reference gene primer amplification. Method: immunoSEQ multiplex PCR; TCRdb's copy keeps in-frame clones and lacks some. V, J and clone size are those of that table, while D and trimming were read from the DNA. This sample yields 200,000 to 300,000 clones, of which roughly 86% are seen a single time; approximately 6% belongs to the top ten.

This clonotype was obtained from an elderly woman with COVID-19, enrolled during active disease. The sequenced sample consisted of peripheral blood. The J gene is TRBJ1-4, the V gene TRBV19, with TRBD1 matching 7 bases. CDR3 bases: TGTGCCAGTAGTCGACAGGGAGGTAGTGAAAAACTGTTTTTT. Translation: CASSRQGGSEKLFF.